These T cell receptor beta chains were read from a single sample in a study of blood T cell repertoires in COVID-19. Generated by immunoSEQ multiplex PCR, the TCRdb table keeps only in-frame clones and is missing some. The table records a few hundred thousand clones, roughly 85% of them present only once. The sequencing sample was made of PBMCs or T cells enriched from blood (not recorded which). These receptors came from a woman in her forties or fifties who had been exposed to COVID-19. Both conserved end residues are part of each CDR3. D genes are given only for firm matches. Some rows mark clone size as missing; the rest say once, few, many or name a class of expanded clone.

V,D,J,size,CDR3,DNA
TRBV19,.,TRBJ1-1,.,CASSIGAGVNTEAFF,TGTGCCAGTAGTATCGGGGCAGGGGTGAACACTGAAGCTTTCTTT
TRBV19,.,TRBJ1-1,.,CASTPPADSATEAFF,TGTGCCAGTACCCCCCCGGCGGACTCCGCCACTGAAGCTTTCTTT
TRBV7-8,TRBD2,TRBJ2-6,.,CASSRTSGGRGANVLTF,TGTGCCAGCAGCAGGACTAGCGGGGGGCGAGGGGCCAACGTCCTGACTTTC
TRBV12-3/TRBV12-4,.,TRBJ1-1,.,CASSLPGITEAFF,TGTGCCAGCAGTTTACCGGGAATCACTGAAGCTTTCTTT
TRBV16,.,TRBJ1-4,.,CASSQTRGTNEKLFF,TGTGCCAGCAGCCAGACACGGGGAACTAATGAAAAACTGTTTTTT
TRBV15,.,TRBJ1-5,.,CATSRFGFGGNQPQHF,TGTGCCACCAGCAGATTTGGGTTCGGGGGCAATCAGCCCCAGCATTTT
TRBV14,TRBD1,TRBJ1-4,.,CASSLYRGEKLFF,TGTGCCAGCAGCCTTTACAGGGGGGAAAAACTGTTTTTT
TRBV5-6,TRBD1,TRBJ1-5,.,CASSRQNRGRYSNQPQHF,TGTGCCAGCAGCCGGCAAAACAGGGGTCGGTATAGCAATCAGCCCCAGCATTTT
TRBV28,TRBD1,TRBJ1-5,.,CASSIRTGTNQPQHF,TGTGCCAGCAGCATAAGGACAGGCACCAATCAGCCCCAGCATTTT
TRBV28,TRBD1,TRBJ1-2,.,CASRQGNYGYTF,TGTGCCAGCAGACAGGGGAACTATGGCTACACCTTC
TRBV30,.,TRBJ1-2,.,CAWSPTDGGSYGYTF,TGTGCCTGGAGTCCTACCGACGGGGGGAGCTATGGCTACACCTTC
TRBV2,.,TRBJ2-5,many,CASSERWSQETQYF,TGTGCCAGCAGTGAGCGGTGGAGCCAAGAGACCCAGTACTTC
TRBV9,TRBD1,TRBJ1-1,.,CASSQGQGDSEAFF,TGTGCCAGCAGCCAGGGACAGGGAGATTCTGAAGCTTTCTTT
TRBV27,.,TRBJ1-1,once,CASSLSQSTEAFF,TGTGCCAGCAGTTTATCACAGAGCACTGAAGCTTTCTTT
TRBV6-4,.,TRBJ1-1,.,CASSPGRGNTEAFF,TGTGCCAGCAGTCCCGGAAGGGGGAACACTGAAGCTTTCTTT
TRBV14,.,TRBJ2-7,once,CASSQDQSVTCEQYF,TGTGCCAGCAGCCAAGATCAGTCAGTTACGTGCGAGCAGTACTTC
TRBV27,.,TRBJ2-7,.,CASSRRGTYEQYF,TGTGCCAGCAGTCGCAGGGGTACCTACGAGCAGTACTTC
TRBV5-6,.,TRBJ1-5,.,CASSDGVVHQPQHF,TGTGCCAGCAGTGACGGAGTGGTCCATCAGCCCCAGCATTTT
TRBV25-1,.,TRBJ1-4,.,CASSELGPKNEKLFF,TGTGCCAGCAGTGAATTGGGCCCAAAAAATGAAAAACTGTTTTTT
TRBV27,TRBD2,TRBJ2-5,.,CASSLKVTGLACETQYF,TGTGCCAGCAGTTTAAAGGTTACGGGACTAGCTTGCGAGACCCAGTACTTC
TRBV28,TRBD1,TRBJ1-5,.,CATTGDSNQPQHF,TGTGCCACGACAGGGGATAGCAATCAGCCCCAGCATTTT
TRBV12-5,.,TRBJ1-1,.,CASALDQGTEAFF,TGTGCTAGTGCCCTGGACCAGGGCACTGAAGCTTTCTTT
TRBV10-3,.,TRBJ2-2,.,CAISESLLGGSNTGELFF,TGTGCCATCAGTGAGTCCCTCTTAGGGGGTTCGAACACCGGGGAGCTGTTTTTT
TRBV19,.,TRBJ1-2,.,CASSIDHADYGYTF,TGTGCCAGTAGTATAGATCATGCGGACTATGGCTACACCTTC